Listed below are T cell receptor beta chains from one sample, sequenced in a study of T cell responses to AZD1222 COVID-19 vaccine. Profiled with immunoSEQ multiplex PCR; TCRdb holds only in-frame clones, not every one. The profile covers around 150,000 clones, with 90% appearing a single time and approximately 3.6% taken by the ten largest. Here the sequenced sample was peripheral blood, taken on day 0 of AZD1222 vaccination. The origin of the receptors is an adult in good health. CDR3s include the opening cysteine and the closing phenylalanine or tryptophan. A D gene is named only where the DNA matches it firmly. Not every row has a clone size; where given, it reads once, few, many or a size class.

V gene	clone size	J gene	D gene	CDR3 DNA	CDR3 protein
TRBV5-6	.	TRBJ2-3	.	TGTGCCAGCAGCTTGCGGACCACCGTCGATACGCAGTATTTT	CASSLRTTVDTQYF
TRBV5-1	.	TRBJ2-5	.	TGCGCCAGCAGCTTGGGACAAGGAATCGAGACCCAGTACTTC	CASSLGQGIETQYF
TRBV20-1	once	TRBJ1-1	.	TGCAGTGCTAGTGGGGGGACTGAAGCTTTCTTT	CSASGGTEAFF
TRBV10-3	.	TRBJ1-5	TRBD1	TGTGCCATCAGTAACCCGGGACAGGGTGTAGGGGATCAGCCCCAGCATTTT	CAISNPGQGVGDQPQHF
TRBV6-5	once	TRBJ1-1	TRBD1	TGTGCCAGCAGGGACAGGGTAGGGAACACTGAAGCTTTCTTT	CASRDRVGNTEAFF
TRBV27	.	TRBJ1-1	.	TGTGCCAGCAACCCGATCGCCAGGGTGAACACTGAAGCTTTCTTT	CASNPIARVNTEAFF
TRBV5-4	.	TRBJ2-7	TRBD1	TGTGCCAGCAGCCCCCGGGACAGGGGCTACGAGCAGTACTTC	CASSPRDRGYEQYF
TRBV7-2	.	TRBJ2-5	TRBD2	TGTGCCAGCAGCTTAGGGTCTAGCGGGACTTCCAACTTC	CASSLGSSGTSNF
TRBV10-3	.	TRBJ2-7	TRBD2	TGTGCCATCAGTGAGTCGCTTAGCGGGAGGGCCTTCGAGCAGTACTTC	CAISESLSGRAFEQYF
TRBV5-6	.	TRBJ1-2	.	TGTGCCAGCAGCCCCCGGTCTTTGGCAAAGCGATATGGCTACACCTTC	CASSPRSLAKRYGYTF
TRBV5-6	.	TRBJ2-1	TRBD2	TGTCCCCGCTGGGGGGGGCGGGGGGCCCCCCGCGGGGGCTACAATGAGCAGTTCTTC	CPRWGGRGAPRGGYNEQFF
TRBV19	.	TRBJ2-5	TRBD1	TGTGCCAGTAGTCCGACGACAGGGGCCCTAGAGACCCAGTACTTC	CASSPTTGALETQYF
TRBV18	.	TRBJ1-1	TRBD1	TGTGCCAGCTCACCTAGTGTGCGGAGACAGGGGGTATCTGAAGCTTTCTTT	CASSPSVRRQGVSEAFF
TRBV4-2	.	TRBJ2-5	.	TGTGCCAGCAGCCAAGATCGCAGGGGAGAGACCCAGTACTTC	CASSQDRRGETQYF
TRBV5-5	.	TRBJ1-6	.	TGTGCCAGCAGCCTGACAGTAACTAATTCACCCCTCCACTTT	CASSLTVTNSPLHF
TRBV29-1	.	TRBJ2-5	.	TGCAGCGTTGACGGCGGCCAAGAGACCCAGTACTTC	CSVDGGQETQYF
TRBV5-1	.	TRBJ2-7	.	TGCGCCAGCAGCCCCCATAGTGGGGACGAGCAGTACTTC	CASSPHSGDEQYF
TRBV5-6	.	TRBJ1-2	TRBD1	TGTGCCAGCAGCTGGGGGACAGGGAACTATGGCTACACCTTC	CASSWGTGNYGYTF
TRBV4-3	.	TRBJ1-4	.	TGCGCCAGCAGCCAAGATCTGGGGGTTGGAGAAAAACTGTTTTTT	CASSQDLGVGEKLFF
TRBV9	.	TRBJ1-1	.	TGTGCCAGCAGCGTAGGTGTGAGAACTGAAGCTTTCTTT	CASSVGVRTEAFF
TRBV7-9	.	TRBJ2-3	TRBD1	TGTGCCAGCAGCTCACGACAGGGGTTACCGAACACAGATACGCAGTATTTT	CASSSRQGLPNTDTQYF
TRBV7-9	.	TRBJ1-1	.	TGTGCCAGCAGCTTCGAGGGGGTTGAAGCTTTCTTT	CASSFEGVEAFF
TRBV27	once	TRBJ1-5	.	TGTGCCAGCAGTGTGTGGGTCGATCAGCCCCAGCATTTT	CASSVWVDQPQHF
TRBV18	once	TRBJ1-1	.	TGTGCCAGCTCACCGAGCATAGGGACGGTGAACACTGAAGCTTTCTTT	CASSPSIGTVNTEAFF
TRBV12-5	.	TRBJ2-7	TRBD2	TGTGCTAGTGGATCTGGACTAGCGGGAGAGTGGGTGGACGAGCAGTACTTC	CASGSGLAGEWVDEQYF
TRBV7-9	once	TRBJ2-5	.	TGTGCCAGCAGCCCCGTGACGGTAGGGGAGACCCAGTACTTC	CASSPVTVGETQYF
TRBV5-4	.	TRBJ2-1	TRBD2	TGTGCCAGCAGCTTCGTGACTAGCGGGAGTAATGAGCAGTTCTTC	CASSFVTSGSNEQFF
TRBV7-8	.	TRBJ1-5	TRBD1	TGTGCCAGCACCCTGGACAGGGTGAGCAATCAGCCCCAGCATTTT	CASTLDRVSNQPQHF
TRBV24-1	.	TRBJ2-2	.	TGTGCCACCTCCCCGGGGGACACCGGGGAGCTGTTTTTT	CATSPGDTGELFF
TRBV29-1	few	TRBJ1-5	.	TGCAGCGCTAAAGAGTCCGGGGGTCAGCCCCAGCATTTT	CSAKESGGQPQHF
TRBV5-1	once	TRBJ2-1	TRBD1	TGCGCCAGCAGCCCTCGACAGGGGCTAGATGAGCAGTTCTTC	CASSPRQGLDEQFF
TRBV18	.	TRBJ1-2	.	TGTGCCAGCTCAACCCCACAGGGTAACTATGGCTACACCTTC	CASSTPQGNYGYTF
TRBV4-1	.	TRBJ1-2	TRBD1	TGCGCCAGCAGCCAAGGGGACAGACATTATGGCTACACCTTC	CASSQGDRHYGYTF
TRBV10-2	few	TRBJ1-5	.	TGCGCCAGCAGTGAGGGGCTAAGCAATCAGCCCCAGCATTTT	CASSEGLSNQPQHF
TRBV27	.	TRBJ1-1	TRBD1	TGTGCCAGCAGGGGACAGGGAGGCACTGAAGCTTTCTTT	CASRGQGGTEAFF
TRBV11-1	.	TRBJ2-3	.	TGTGCCAGCAGCTTCCAAGGGGGGCGCACAGATACGCAGTATTTT	CASSFQGGRTDTQYF
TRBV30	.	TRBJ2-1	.	TGTGCCTGGACTTCGGGGGCCGTACAGGGAAATGAGCAGTTCTTC	CAWTSGAVQGNEQFF